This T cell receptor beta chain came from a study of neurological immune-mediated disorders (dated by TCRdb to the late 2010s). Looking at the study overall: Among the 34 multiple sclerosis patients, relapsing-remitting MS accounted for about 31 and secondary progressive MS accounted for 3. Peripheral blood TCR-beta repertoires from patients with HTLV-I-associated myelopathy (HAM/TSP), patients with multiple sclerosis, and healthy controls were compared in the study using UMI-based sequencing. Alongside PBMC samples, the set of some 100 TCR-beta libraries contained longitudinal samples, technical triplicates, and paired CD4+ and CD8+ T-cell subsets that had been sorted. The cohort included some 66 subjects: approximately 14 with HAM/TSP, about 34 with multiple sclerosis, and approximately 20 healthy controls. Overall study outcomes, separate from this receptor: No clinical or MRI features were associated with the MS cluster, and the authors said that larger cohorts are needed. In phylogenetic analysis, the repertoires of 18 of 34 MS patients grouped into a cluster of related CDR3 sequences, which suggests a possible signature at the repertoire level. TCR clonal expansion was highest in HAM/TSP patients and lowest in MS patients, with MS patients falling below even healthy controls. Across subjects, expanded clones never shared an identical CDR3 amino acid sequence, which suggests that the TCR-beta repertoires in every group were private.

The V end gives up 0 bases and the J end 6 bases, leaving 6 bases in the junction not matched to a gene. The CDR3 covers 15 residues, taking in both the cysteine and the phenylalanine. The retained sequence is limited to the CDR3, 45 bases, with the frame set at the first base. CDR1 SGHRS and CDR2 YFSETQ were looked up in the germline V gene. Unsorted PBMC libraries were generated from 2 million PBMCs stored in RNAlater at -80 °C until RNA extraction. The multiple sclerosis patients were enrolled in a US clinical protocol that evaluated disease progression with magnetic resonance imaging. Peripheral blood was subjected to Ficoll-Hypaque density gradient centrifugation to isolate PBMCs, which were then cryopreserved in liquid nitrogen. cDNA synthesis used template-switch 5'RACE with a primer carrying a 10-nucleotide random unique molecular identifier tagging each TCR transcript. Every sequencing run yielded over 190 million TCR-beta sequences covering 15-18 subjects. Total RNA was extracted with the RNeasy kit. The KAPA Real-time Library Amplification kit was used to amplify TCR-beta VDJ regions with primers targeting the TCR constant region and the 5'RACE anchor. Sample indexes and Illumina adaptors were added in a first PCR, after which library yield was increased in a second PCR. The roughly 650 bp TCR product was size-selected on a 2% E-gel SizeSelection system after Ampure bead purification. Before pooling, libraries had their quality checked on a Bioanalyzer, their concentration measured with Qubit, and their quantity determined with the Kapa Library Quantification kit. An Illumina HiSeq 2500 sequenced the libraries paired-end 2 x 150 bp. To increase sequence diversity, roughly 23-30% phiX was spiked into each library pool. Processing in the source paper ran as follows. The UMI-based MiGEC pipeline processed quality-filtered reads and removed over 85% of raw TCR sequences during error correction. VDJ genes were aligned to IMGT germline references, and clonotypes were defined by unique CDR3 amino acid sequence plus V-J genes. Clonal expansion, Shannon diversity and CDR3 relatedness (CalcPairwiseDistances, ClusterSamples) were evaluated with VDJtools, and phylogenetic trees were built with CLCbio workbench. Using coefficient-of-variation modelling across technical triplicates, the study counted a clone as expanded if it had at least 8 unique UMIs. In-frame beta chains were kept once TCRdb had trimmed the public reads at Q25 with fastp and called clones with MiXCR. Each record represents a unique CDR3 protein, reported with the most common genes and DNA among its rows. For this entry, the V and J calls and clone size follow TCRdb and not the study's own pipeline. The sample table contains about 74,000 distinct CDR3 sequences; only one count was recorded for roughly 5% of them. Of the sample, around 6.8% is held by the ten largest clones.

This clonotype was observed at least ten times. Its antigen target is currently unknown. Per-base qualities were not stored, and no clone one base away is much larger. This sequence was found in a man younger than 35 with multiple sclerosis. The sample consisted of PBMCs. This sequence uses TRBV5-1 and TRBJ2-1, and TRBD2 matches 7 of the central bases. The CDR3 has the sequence CASSLGWAGANEQFF. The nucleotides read TGCGCCAGCAGCTTGGGGTGGGCGGGAGCCAATGAGCAGTTCTTC.